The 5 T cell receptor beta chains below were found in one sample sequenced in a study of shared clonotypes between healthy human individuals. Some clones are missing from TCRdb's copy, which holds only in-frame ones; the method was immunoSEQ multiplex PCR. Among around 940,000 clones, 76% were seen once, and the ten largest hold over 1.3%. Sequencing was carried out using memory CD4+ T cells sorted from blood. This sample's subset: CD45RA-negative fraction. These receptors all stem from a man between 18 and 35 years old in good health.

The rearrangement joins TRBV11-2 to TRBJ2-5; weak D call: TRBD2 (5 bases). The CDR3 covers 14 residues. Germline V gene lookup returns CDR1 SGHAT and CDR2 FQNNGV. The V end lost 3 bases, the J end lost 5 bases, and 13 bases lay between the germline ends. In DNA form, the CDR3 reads TGTGCCAGCAGCTTCGAAACACGGGGTGAGACCCAGTACTTC. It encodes CASSFETRGETQYF.

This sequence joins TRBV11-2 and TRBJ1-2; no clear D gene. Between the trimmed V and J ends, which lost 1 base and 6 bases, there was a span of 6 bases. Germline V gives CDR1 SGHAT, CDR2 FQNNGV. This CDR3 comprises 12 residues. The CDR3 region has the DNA TGTGCCAGCAGCTTAGCCAGCAATGGCTACACCTTC. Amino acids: CASSLASNGYTF.

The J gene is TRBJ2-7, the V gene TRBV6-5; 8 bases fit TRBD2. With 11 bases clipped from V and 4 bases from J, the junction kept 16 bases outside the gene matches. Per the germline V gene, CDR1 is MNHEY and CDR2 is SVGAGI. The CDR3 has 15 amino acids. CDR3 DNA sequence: TGTGCCCTCACTGTACTAGCGGAGTACCCTTACGAGCAGTACTTC. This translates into CALTVLAEYPYEQYF.

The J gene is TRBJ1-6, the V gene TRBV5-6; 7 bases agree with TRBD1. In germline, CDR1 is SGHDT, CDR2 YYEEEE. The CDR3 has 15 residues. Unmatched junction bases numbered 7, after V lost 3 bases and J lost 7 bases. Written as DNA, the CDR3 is TGTGCCAGCAGCTCCGTTACAGGGGACAATTCACCCCTCCACTTT. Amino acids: CASSSVTGDNSPLHF.

The CDR3 is CASSLDVSGTQYF. Written as DNA, the CDR3 is TGTGCCAGCAGCTTGGATGTAAGTGGTACGCAGTATTTT. The chain uses TRBV5-6 and TRBJ2-3; no firm D call. This CDR3 region has 13 residues. Germline CDR1 reads SGHDT; CDR2 reads YYEEEE. The ends were cut back, 0 bases at V and 8 bases at J, with 10 bases in the middle. Filled out from reference TRBV5-6 and TRBJ2-3, the complete variable domain reads DAGVTQSPTHLIKTRGQQVTLRCSPKSGHDTVSWYQQALGQGPQFIFQYYEEEERQRGNFPDRFSGHQFPNYSSELNVNALLLGDSALYLCASSLDVSGTQYFGPGTRLTVL.